The next 24 T cell receptor beta chains were all read from a single sample in a study of blood T cell repertoires in COVID-19. Measured with immunoSEQ multiplex PCR; TCRdb has only the in-frame clones, and not every one. The data hold fewer than 250,000 clones, with around nine tenths observed a single time. Sample: peripheral blood. The receptors come from a man aged 55 to 70 with acute or convalescent COVID-19.

This clone was picked up one time. The rearrangement links TRBV13 to TRBJ2-5; D is ambiguous. Germline V gene data show CDR1 as PRHDT and CDR2 as FYEKMQ (reference sequence). This CDR3 has 14 amino acids. V was shortened by 5 bases and J by 5 bases, with 15 bases between the two germline ends. The CDR3 reads CASSTVVGSETQYF. The CDR3 DNA is TGTGCCAGCAGCACAGTGGTAGGATCGGAGACCCAGTACTTC.

This chain uses TRBV9 with TRBJ1-1; the D gene is possibly TRBD1 (5 bases). There are 15 residues in the CDR3. Per the germline V gene, CDR1 is SGDLS and CDR2 is YYNGEE. V was pared by 0 bases and J by 4 bases, with 13 bases between. The CDR3 reads CASSVVPGLGTEAFF. DNA of the CDR3: TGTGCCAGCAGCGTAGTGCCAGGGCTGGGCACTGAAGCTTTCTTT.

The rearrangement joins TRBV5-1 to TRBJ2-5; D call uncertain. Trimming took off 4 bases at V and 5 bases at J, with 9 bases between the two ends. The CDR3 length is 12 residues. CDR1 is SGHRS and CDR2 is YFSETQ in the germline V gene. CDR3 sequence: CASSPNYETQYF. The CDR3 DNA reads as TGCGCCAGCAGCCCCAACTATGAGACCCAGTACTTC.

The chain carries TRBV3-1 (or the pseudogene TRBV3-2) and TRBJ1-2, with TRBD1 matching 8 bases. Germline loops: CDR1 LGHDT, CDR2 YNNKEL (reference sequence). V gave up 0 bases and J gave up 4 bases; unmatched junction bases: 7. This CDR3 has 16 residues. In nucleotides, the CDR3 is TGTGCCAGCAGCCAAGAGACAGGGGCCCCCGCCTATGGCTACACCTTC. Protein sequence: CASSQETGAPAYGYTF.

This clone was observed a single time. CDR3 bases: TGTGCCAGCAGTTCGGCTGGGAGCGGGGGATCCTACGAGCAGTACTTC. It specifies CASSSAGSGGSYEQYF. J is TRBJ2-7 and V is TRBV27, with 8 bases aligning to TRBD2. CDR3 length: 16 residues. The V gene end was trimmed by 4 bases and the J gene end by 1 base; junction bases not matched to a gene: 9. In germline, CDR1 is MNHEY, CDR2 SMNVEV (reference sequence).

The gene calls are TRBV2 and TRBJ2-5; tentatively, D is TRBD2 (6 bases). From germline, CDR1 is SNHLY and CDR2 FYNNEI. Trimming cost V 7 bases and J 2 bases, with 11 bases left between them. This CDR3 has 13 amino acids. In nucleotides, the CDR3 is TGTGCCAGCAACGGGGGTAGACAAGAGACCCAGTACTTC. Translated, it gives CASNGGRQETQYF.

V and J are TRBV2 and TRBJ1-4, with D perhaps matching TRBD1 (6 bases). Germline CDR1 is SNHLY and CDR2 is FYNNEI. V lost 7 bases and J lost 7, with 19 bases in between. The length of the CDR3 is 15 residues. In nucleotides, the CDR3 is TGTGCCAGCACCGAAACAGGGAGGGTAACTGAAAAACTGTTTTTT. Its protein product is CASTETGRVTEKLFF.

This chain uses TRBV5-1 with TRBJ2-1; 11 bases map to TRBD1. V was clipped by 0 bases and J by 4 bases; unmatched bases: 27. Per germline, CDR1 SGHRS and CDR2 YFSETQ. The CDR3 covers 24 residues. The DNA of the CDR3 is TGCGCCAGCAGCTTGGCTAACCCAACCCTTGGACAGGGGGCTGGGTTCTTAAGGTACAATGAGCAGTTCTTC. Residues: CASSLANPTLGQGAGFLRYNEQFF.

The gene calls are TRBV27 and TRBJ1-1, with TRBD1 identical over 7 bases. Germline V CDR1 and CDR2: MNHEY, SMNVEV (reference sequence). CDR3 length: 15 residues. The V gene end was trimmed by 6 bases and the J gene end by 1 base; junction bases not matched to a gene: 8. This CDR3 is CASSKQGQGNTEAFF. The CDR3 DNA follows: TGTGCCAGCAGCAAACAGGGGCAGGGGAACACTGAAGCTTTCTTT.

The V call is TRBV5-4, the J call TRBJ2-3; 10 bases map to TRBD1. Germline assignment: CDR1 SGHNT and CDR2 YYREEE (reference sequence). Unmatched junction bases numbered 5, after V lost 6 bases and J lost 1 base. The CDR3 has 15 amino acids. The CDR3 region is CASTPTGGRTDTQYF. The CDR3 DNA sequence: TGTGCCAGCACTCCGACAGGGGGCCGCACAGATACGCAGTATTTT. Full variable domain (remainder filled in from reference TRBV5-4 and TRBJ2-3): ETGVTQSPTHLIKTRGQQVTLRCSSQSGHNTVSWYQQALGQGPQFIFQYYREEENGRGNFPPRFSGLQFPNYSSELNVNALELDDSALYLCASTPTGGRTDTQYFGPGTRLTVL.

The chain recombines TRBV3-1 (or the pseudogene TRBV3-2) with TRBJ2-7, with 11 bases that match TRBD2. CDR1 and CDR2 (germline): LGHDT, YNNKEL (reference sequence). The CDR3 covers 16 residues. V was pared by 3 bases and J by 6 bases, with 10 bases of the junction left unmatched. The CDR3 region is CASSHSGGASLPEQYF. CDR3 DNA sequence: TGTGCCAGCAGCCATAGCGGGGGGGCCTCCTTACCCGAGCAGTACTTC.

The genes are TRBV14 and TRBJ2-5; TRBD1 matches 8 bases. Germline loops: CDR1 SGHDN, CDR2 FVKESK. The CDR3 covers 15 residues. Trimming cost V 0 bases and J 14 bases; bases outside gene matches: 14. CDR3 DNA: TGTGCCAGCAGCCAAGACCCGGGTGTTAAGGGACAGGCCTACTTC. This translates into CASSQDPGVKGQAYF.

This clone turned up a few times. The chain has TRBV5-1 and TRBJ1-1; no clear D. The CDR3 is 15 residues long. Between the trimmed V and J ends, which lost 4 bases and 4 bases, there was a span of 17 bases. CDR1 and CDR2 from the germline V gene are SGHRS and YFSETQ. The CDR3 loop reads CASSPREGSLTEAFF. The CDR3 bases are TGCGCCAGCAGCCCGAGGGAGGGATCCCTCACTGAAGCTTTCTTT.

This chain connects TRBV7-9 to TRBJ2-7; 7 positions match TRBD1. Germline CDR1 and CDR2: SEHNR and FQNEAQ (reference sequence). Trimming at V came to 5 bases and at J to 6 bases, leaving 13 bases not matched to a gene. This CDR3 comprises 15 residues. The CDR3 nucleotides read TGTGCCAGCAGCGTAAGACAGGGTTCCGCTAGCGAGCAGTACTTC. Protein: CASSVRQGSASEQYF.

The chain joins TRBV7-2 to TRBJ2-3; 10 bases fit TRBD2. This CDR3 contains 18 residues. Germline CDR1 SGHTA, CDR2 FQGNSA. Losses at the gene ends were 2 bases for V and 2 bases for J; bases not matched to a gene: 10. The CDR3, as DNA: TGTGCCAGCAGCTTAACGTCTAGCGGGGGCGGGAACACAGATACGCAGTATTTT. This codes for CASSLTSSGGGNTDTQYF.

Only a few counts were recorded for this clone. The CDR3 is CASSGSGGAGTDTQYF. DNA for the CDR3: TGTGCCAGCAGCGGAAGCGGGGGGGCGGGCACAGATACGCAGTATTTT. The chain carries TRBV9 and TRBJ2-3; TRBD2 matches 10 bases. Germline-derived CDR1 and CDR2 are SGDLS and YYNGEE. This CDR3 spans 16 amino acids. The V gene end was trimmed by 3 bases and the J gene end by 1 base; junction bases not matched to a gene: 5. Drawing the rest from reference TRBV9 and TRBJ2-3, the complete variable domain is DSGVTQTPKHLITATGQRVTLRCSPRSGDLSVYWYQQSLDQGLQFLIQYYNGEERAKGNILERFSAQQFPDLHSELNLSSLELGDSALYFCASSGSGGAGTDTQYFGPGTRLTVL.

This clone was recorded a few times. The genes are TRBV23-1 and TRBJ1-3; D gene ambiguous. TRBV23-1 is marked as an open reading frame, function uncertain. This CDR3 region has 21 residues. The V gene lost 0 bases and the J gene lost 2 bases, with 26 bases spanning the gap. DNA for the CDR3: TGCGCCAGCAGTCAATCGACATTGGGAGAGGGTTTCCCCCCAACTGGAAACACCATATATTTT. Translating it yields CASSQSTLGEGFPPTGNTIYF.

This clone has just one count. The V and J genes are TRBV10-3 and TRBJ2-7; 11 positions match TRBD2. CDR3 length: 15 amino acids. Trimming removed 3 bases from V and 4 bases from J; junction bases left unmatched: 5. From germline, CDR1 is ENHRY and CDR2 SYGVKD. Here the CDR3 DNA reads TGTGCCATCAGTGAAACTAGCGGGGGCCAATACGAGCAGTACTTC. It codes for CAISETSGGQYEQYF.

The chain employs TRBV13 and TRBJ1-6; a possible D gene is TRBD1 (6 bases). V was clipped by 5 bases and J by 13 bases, with 18 bases between them. The germline gives CDR1 PRHDT, CDR2 FYEKMQ (reference sequence). CDR3 size: 14 residues. CDR3 DNA: TGTGCCAGCAGCCGAGGGGGGGCCAGTGGGCCCCTCCACTTT. This translates into CASSRGGASGPLHF. The full variable domain, with the rest looked up from reference TRBV13 and TRBJ1-6, is AAGVIQSPRHLIKEKRETATLKCYPIPRHDTVYWYQQGPGQDPQFLISFYEKMQSDKGSIPDRFSAQQFSDYHSELNMSSLELGDSALYFCASSRGGASGPLHFGNGTRLTVT.

This sequence joins TRBV7-3 and TRBJ2-7; D not certain. The germline V gene encodes CDR1 SGHTA and CDR2 FQGTGA. The CDR3 loop spans 15 amino acids. V lost 1 base and J lost 3, with 13 bases in between. CDR3 sequence: CASSLRPGSLYEQYF. Written as DNA, the CDR3 is TGTGCCAGCAGCTTAAGACCCGGGTCCCTCTACGAGCAGTACTTC.

V gene TRBV7-3 combines with J gene TRBJ2-3; 10 bases line up with TRBD1. Germline V lookup: CDR1 SGHTA, CDR2 FQGTGA. CDR3 length: 15 residues. V shed 5 bases and J 1 base; nucleotides not matched to a gene: 3. The CDR3 spells CASSQGTGGTDTQYF. In DNA, the CDR3 is TGTGCCAGCAGCCAAGGGACAGGGGGCACAGATACGCAGTATTTT.

The J gene is TRBJ1-1, the V gene TRBV10-2, with D uncertain. Trimming removed 7 bases at V and 4 bases at J, with 13 bases between. The CDR3 contains 13 residues. Germline CDR1 is WSHSY and CDR2 is SAAADI. The CDR3 is CASTLVEGTEAFF. CDR3 nucleotides: TGCGCCAGCACATTAGTGGAGGGCACTGAAGCTTTCTTT.

J is TRBJ2-3 and V is TRBV5-1; TRBD2 agrees at 10 bases. The ends lost 5 bases at V and 0 bases at J; junction bases unmatched: 6. Per germline, CDR1 SGHRS and CDR2 YFSETQ. CDR3 size: 16 residues. The CDR3 here is CASRASGGPSTDTQYF. The CDR3, as DNA: TGCGCCAGCAGGGCTAGCGGGGGACCTAGCACAGATACGCAGTATTTT.

This chain connects TRBV4-2 to TRBJ2-3, with TRBD1 as a possible D gene (5 bases). Looked up from germline, CDR1 is LGHNA and CDR2 is YNFKEQ. This CDR3 region has 13 residues. The V gene lost 6 bases and the J gene lost 3 bases, with 10 bases spanning the gap. The CDR3 sequence is CASSRRQTDTQYF. Written as DNA, the CDR3 is TGTGCCAGCAGTCGAAGACAGACAGATACGCAGTATTTT.